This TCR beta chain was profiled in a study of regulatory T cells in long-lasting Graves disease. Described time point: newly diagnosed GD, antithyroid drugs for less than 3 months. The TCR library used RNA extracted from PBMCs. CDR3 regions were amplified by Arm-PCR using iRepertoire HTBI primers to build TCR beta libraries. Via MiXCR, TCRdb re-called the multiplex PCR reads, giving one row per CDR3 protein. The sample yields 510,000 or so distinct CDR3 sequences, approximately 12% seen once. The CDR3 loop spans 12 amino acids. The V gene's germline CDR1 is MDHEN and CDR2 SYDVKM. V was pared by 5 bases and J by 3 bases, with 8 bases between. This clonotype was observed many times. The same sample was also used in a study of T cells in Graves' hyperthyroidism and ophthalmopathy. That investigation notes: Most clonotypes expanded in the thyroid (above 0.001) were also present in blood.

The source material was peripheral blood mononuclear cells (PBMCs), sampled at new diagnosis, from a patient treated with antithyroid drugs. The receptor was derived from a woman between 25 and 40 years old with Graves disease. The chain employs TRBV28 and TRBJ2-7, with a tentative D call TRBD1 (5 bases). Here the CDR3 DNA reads TGTGCCAGCAGTCAAAGGGGCTACGAGCAGTACTTC. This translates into CASSQRGYEQYF.